This T cell receptor (beta chain) emerged from a study of early T cells in non-severe SARS-CoV-2 infection. Findings of the study overall: The study's VDJdb matching favored anti-spike CD8 responses and missed private and CD4 specificities.

From the 5' RACE reads, TCRdb called clonotypes with MiXCR, one entry per CDR3 protein. This table holds 61,000 or so distinct CDR3 sequences, 12% found once. Notes on this clonotype: Antigen unknown.

The TCR comes from an adult who was a healthcare worker with PCR-confirmed SARS-CoV-2 infection or an uninfected control (not recorded which). The donor label of this sample is uncertain. The sample here was whole blood, taken at baseline.

The CDR3 DNA follows: TGTGCCAGCAGCGTGTCCGGACAAATGAATACGCAGTATTTT. This encodes CASSVSGQMNTQYF. V and J are TRBV9 and TRBJ2-3; weak D call: TRBD1 (5 bases). Per the germline V gene, CDR1 is SGDLS and CDR2 is YYNGEE. This CDR3 region has 14 residues. The V end was cut by 2 bases, the J end by 7 bases, with 14 bases between. Combining the CDR3 with reference TRBV9 and TRBJ2-3 gives the whole variable domain DSGVTQTPKHLITATGQRVTLRCSPRSGDLSVYWYQQSLDQGLQFLIQYYNGEERAKGNILERFSAQQFPDLHSELNLSSLELGDSALYFCASSVSGQMNTQYFGPGTRLTVL.